The clone carrying this TCR beta chain was seen repeatedly, ten times or more. Genomic DNA, serving as template, underwent TCR beta VDJ and CDR3 profiling. TCRdb called the reads again in MiXCR, with one record for every CDR3 protein. The data contain some 180,000 distinct CDR3 sequences, about 47% of them singletons. This entry comes from a study of CD8+CD57+ T cells in acquired aplastic anemia. The CDR3 is 14 amino acids. V was pared by 4 bases and J by 6 bases, with 12 bases between. Germline CDR1 reads SNHLY; CDR2 reads FYNNEI. The genes are TRBV2 and TRBJ2-2, with D tentatively TRBD1 (6 bases). The TCR originated in a human donor in good health. Sequencing input: sorted CD4+, CD8+, or CD8+CD57+ T cells (not recorded which) from PBMCs. CDR3 bases: TGTGCCAGCAGTGGGGAACAGGGTGCCGGGGAGCTGTTTTTT. Translation: CASSGEQGAGELFF.